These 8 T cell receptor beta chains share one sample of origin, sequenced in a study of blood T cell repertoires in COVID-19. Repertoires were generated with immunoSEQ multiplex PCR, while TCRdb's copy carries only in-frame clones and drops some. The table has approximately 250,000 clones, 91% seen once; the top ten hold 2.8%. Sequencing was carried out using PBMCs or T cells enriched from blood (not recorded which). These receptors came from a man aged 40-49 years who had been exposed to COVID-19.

The CDR3 loop is CASSWTGGGYGYTF. The CDR3 DNA reads TGTGCCAGCAGCTGGACAGGGGGCGGCTATGGCTACACCTTC. The chain joins TRBV5-4 to TRBJ1-2, with TRBD1 matching 11 bases. The CDR3 extends over 14 amino acids. Germline V gene lookup returns CDR1 SGHNT and CDR2 YYREEE (reference sequence). Germline trimming cut 3 bases from V and 4 bases from J; bases unmatched to any gene: 2.

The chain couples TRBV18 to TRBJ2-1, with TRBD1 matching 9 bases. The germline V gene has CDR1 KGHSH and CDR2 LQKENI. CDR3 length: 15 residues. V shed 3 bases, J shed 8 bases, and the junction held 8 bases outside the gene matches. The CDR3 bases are TGTGCCAGCTCACCGGACAGGGGAGGGATAGATGAGCAGTTCTTC. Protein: CASSPDRGGIDEQFF.

Here the CDR3 DNA reads TGTGCCAGCAGTTACCCTTGGGGGGACAGGGGGGACTATGGCTACACCTTC. This sequence encodes CASSYPWGDRGDYGYTF. The rearrangement joins TRBV28 to TRBJ1-2, with 11 bases matching TRBD1. V gave up 4 bases and J gave up 3 bases; unmatched junction bases: 10. The germline V gene encodes CDR1 MDHEN and CDR2 SYDVKM. This CDR3 is 17 amino acids long.

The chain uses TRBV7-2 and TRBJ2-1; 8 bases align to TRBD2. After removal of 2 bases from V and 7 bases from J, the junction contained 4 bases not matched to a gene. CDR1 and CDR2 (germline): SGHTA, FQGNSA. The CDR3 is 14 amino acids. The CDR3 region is CASSLNSGKNEQFF. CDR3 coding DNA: TGTGCCAGCAGCTTAAATAGCGGGAAGAATGAGCAGTTCTTC.

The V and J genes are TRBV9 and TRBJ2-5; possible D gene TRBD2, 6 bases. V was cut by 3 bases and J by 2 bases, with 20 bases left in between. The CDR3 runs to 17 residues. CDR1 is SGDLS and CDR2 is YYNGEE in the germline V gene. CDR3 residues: CASSADLGTVRQETQYF. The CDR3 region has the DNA TGTGCCAGCAGCGCAGACCTCGGGACTGTCAGACAAGAGACCCAGTACTTC.

In nucleotides, the CDR3 is TGTGCCAGCAGCACCCTCCTTGTGGGGGAGGGCCGGAGAGCCAAAAACATTCAGTACTTC. This sequence encodes CASSTLLVGEGRRAKNIQYF. V and J are TRBV7-9 and TRBJ2-4, with 7 bases fitting TRBD2. This CDR3 has 20 amino acids. CDR1 and CDR2 (germline): SEHNR, FQNEAQ (reference sequence). J gave up 0 bases and V 5 bases, and 19 bases lay outside the gene matches.

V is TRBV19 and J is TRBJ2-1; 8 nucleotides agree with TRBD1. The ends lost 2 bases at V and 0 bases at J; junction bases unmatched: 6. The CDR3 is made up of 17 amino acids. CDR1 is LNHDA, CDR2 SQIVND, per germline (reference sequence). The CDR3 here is CASSILLRGRSYNEQFF. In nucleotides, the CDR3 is TGTGCCAGTAGTATACTCCTCAGGGGGCGCTCCTACAATGAGCAGTTCTTC.

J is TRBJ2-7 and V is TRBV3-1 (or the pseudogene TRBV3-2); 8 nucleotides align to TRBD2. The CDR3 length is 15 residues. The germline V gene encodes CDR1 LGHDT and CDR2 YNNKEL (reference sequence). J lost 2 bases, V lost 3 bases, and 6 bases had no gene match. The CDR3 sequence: CASSQTRRGAYEQYF. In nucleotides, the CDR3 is TGTGCCAGCAGCCAGACCCGGCGGGGGGCCTACGAGCAGTACTTC.